Sequencing of this T cell receptor (beta chain) was carried out in a study of blood T cell repertoires in COVID-19. As for the study in general: The United States, Italy and Spain were the sources of the acute and convalescent COVID-19 samples. PBMCs, B-cell-depleted T cells, or T cells provided the cDNA or gDNA that made up the material.

Per the original methods: Amplification of reference gene primers was used by the study to estimate nucleated cell counts. The method was immunoSEQ multiplex PCR; TCRdb's version includes in-frame clones alone and lacks a portion of them. V, J and clone size were drawn from that table, and D and trimming were deduced from the DNA. The sample comprises about 130,000 clones, 75% to 90% of which are singletons, and around 2.3% rests with the top ten. Participants, roughly 18 to 90 years old, spanned 24 US areas. Trimming took off 0 bases at V and 8 bases at J, with 17 bases between the two ends. This CDR3 spans 16 amino acids. Germline values: CDR1 MGHDK, CDR2 SYGVNS.

The origin of this receptor is a woman aged 50 to 65 who had recovered from COVID-19. The chain employs TRBV25-1 and TRBJ2-1; a weak D match, TRBD2 (5 bases). Sequenced material: PBMCs or T cells enriched from blood (not recorded which). CDR3 protein: CASSEYMDSGNYEQFF. CDR3 in DNA: TGTGCCAGCAGTGAATATATGGACTCGGGGAATTATGAGCAGTTCTTC.